The 16 T cell receptor beta chains reported below all come from one sample, sequenced in a study of regulatory T cells in long-lasting Graves disease (dated by TCRdb to 2020 to 2022). The library was produced with multiplex PCR. TCRdb lists the instrument as Illumina HiSeq 4000. CDR3 regions were amplified by Arm-PCR with iRepertoire HTBI primers to construct TCR beta libraries. TCRdb ran its own pipeline on the public reads, namely fastp trimming at Q25 and MiXCR clone calling, and kept in-frame beta chains. CDR3 protein sequences are deduplicated, and each keeps its most common genes and DNA. This sample comprises a few hundred thousand distinct CDR3 sequences, 20% to 25% of them detected only once. The top ten hold approximately 28% of the sample. Per the publication, the time point label means: persistent/refractory GD, antithyroid drugs over 5 years with positive TRAb. RNA was extracted from PBMCs in TRIzol for both TCR sequencing and RNA sequencing.

Sequences were derived from peripheral blood mononuclear cells (PBMCs), sampled when the disease was refractory, from a patient treated with antithyroid drugs. These receptors all stem from a woman in her 40s with Graves disease. Donor details come from another sample of the same person, matched by shared clones.

The chain uses TRBV20-1 and TRBJ1-5; 9 nucleotides align to TRBD1. J was trimmed by 4 bases and V by 0 bases; bases with no gene match: 7. The CDR3 runs 16 residues. The V gene's germline CDR1 is DFQATT and CDR2 SNEGSKA (reference sequence). As DNA, the CDR3 is TGCAGTGCTAGAGATTTTGAGGGGACAGGGAATCAGCCCCAGCATTTT. Translated, it gives CSARDFEGTGNQPQHF.

CDR3 sequence (DNA): TGTGCCAGCAGCTCTCCCAACAGGGGGCGCACAGATACGCAGTATTTT. Residues: CASSSPNRGRTDTQYF. The rearrangement links TRBV7-2 to TRBJ2-3, with 9 bases identical to TRBD1. The trim removed 4 bases at V and 1 base at J, leaving 6 bases unmatched. Germline V lookup: CDR1 SGHTA, CDR2 FQGNSA. The CDR3 is 16 residues long.

This clonotype was observed a handful of times. V and J are TRBV19 and TRBJ1-5; TRBD1 agrees at 7 bases. This CDR3 contains 15 residues. The V gene's germline CDR1 is LNHDA and CDR2 SQIVND (reference sequence). V was clipped by 6 bases and J by 4 bases; unmatched bases: 9. The CDR3 protein is CASSHGGQLNQPQHF. CDR3 nucleotides: TGTGCCAGTAGCCACGGGGGACAGTTAAATCAGCCCCAGCATTTT.

Turning to this clonotype: This may arise from a read error, as a much more abundant clone is one base away. The chain links TRBV5-1 to TRBJ1-4; no reliable D call. CDR3 length: 13 residues. V lost 7 bases to trimming and J lost 0 bases, with 7 bases between them. The germline gives CDR1 SGHRS, CDR2 YFSETQ. The CDR3 protein is CASGPSTNEKLFF. CDR3 bases: TGCGCCAGCGGCCCATCAACTAATGAAAAACTGTTTTTT.

This clonotype was seen only a few times. CDR3 nucleotides: TGTGCCAGCAGCCTTCTAGCGGATTACGAGCAGTACTTC. Encoded protein: CASSLLADYEQYF. The chain has TRBV4-2 and TRBJ2-7, with TRBD2 matching 7 bases. The V gene's germline CDR1 is LGHNA and CDR2 YNFKEQ. This CDR3 comprises 13 residues. J lost 4 bases, V lost 4 bases, and 4 bases had no gene match.

Worth noting for this clonotype: A read error is likely here: a far larger clone is one base away. The V and J genes are TRBV28 and TRBJ2-1; TRBD1 is a possible D gene (6 bases). Germline V gene data show CDR1 as MDHEN and CDR2 as SYDVKM. The CDR3 loop spans 18 amino acids. Trimming shortened V by 6 bases and J by 10 bases, and 31 bases separated the two germline ends. DNA of the CDR3: TGTGCCAGCAGCCTCGTTCCCCGAGGGGGACACCACTCGTACGAGCAGTTCTTC. The encoded protein is CASSLVPRGGHHSYEQFF.

In this sample, this clonotype turned up many times. The rearrangement uses TRBV7-2 and TRBJ1-6; TRBD1 is a possible D gene (5 bases). This CDR3 is built from 16 residues. CDR1 is SGHTA and CDR2 is FQGNSA in the germline V gene. V was shortened by 0 bases and J by 4 bases, with 10 bases between the two germline ends. The CDR3: CASSLAEGLYNSPLHF. The CDR3 coding sequence is TGTGCCAGCAGCTTAGCTGAGGGGTTGTATAATTCACCCCTCCACTTT.

This clonotype has a count of ten or more. This chain joins TRBV7-9 and TRBJ1-1; D may be TRBD1 (5 bases). The V end lost 6 bases, the J end lost 7 bases, and 18 bases lay between the germline ends. This CDR3 has 14 amino acids. Germline loops: CDR1 SEHNR, CDR2 FQNEAQ (reference sequence). The CDR3 nucleotides are TGTGCCAGCAGTTACCCGGGGCGAGACATTGAAGCTTTCTTT. Translated, it gives CASSYPGRDIEAFF. Filled out from reference TRBV7-9 and TRBJ1-1, the complete variable domain reads DTGVSQNPRHKITKRGQNVTFRCDPISEHNRLYWYRQTLGQGPEFLTYFQNEAQLEKSRLLSDRFSAERPKGSFSTLEIQRTEQGDSAMYLCASSYPGRDIEAFFGQGTRLTVV.

V is TRBV20-1 and J is TRBJ2-5; TRBD1 agrees at 7 bases. The germline V gene has CDR1 DFQATT and CDR2 SNEGSKA (reference sequence). V lost 5 bases and J lost 2; bases outside the gene matches: 5. The CDR3 has 13 amino acids. The DNA for the CDR3 is TGCAGTGCTCCAGGGACAGAACAAGAGACCCAGTACTTC. It specifies CSAPGTEQETQYF.

This clonotype has a count of ten or more. The V gene is TRBV28, the J gene TRBJ2-2; D gene uncertain. The CDR3 has 14 amino acids. Trimming took 3 bases from V and 0 from J, leaving 5 bases between them. Germline assignment: CDR1 MDHEN and CDR2 SYDVKM. DNA of the CDR3: TGTGCCAGCAGTTTTACCCCGAACACCGGGGAGCTGTTTTTT. It specifies CASSFTPNTGELFF.

This clonotype came up a few times. V is TRBV5-1 and J is TRBJ2-7, with 13 bases aligning to TRBD2. This CDR3 has 16 amino acids. Losses at the gene ends were 0 bases for V and 3 bases for J; bases not matched to a gene: 3. Germline CDR1 is SGHRS and CDR2 is YFSETQ. The CDR3 sequence is CASSLAGTSGIYEQYF. Written as DNA, the CDR3 is TGCGCCAGCAGCTTGGCGGGGACTAGCGGGATCTACGAGCAGTACTTC. The full variable domain, rest sourced from reference TRBV5-1 and TRBJ2-7, is KAGVTQTPRYLIKTRGQQVTLSCSPISGHRSVSWYQQTPGQGLQFLFEYFSETQRNKGNFPGRFSGRQFSNSRSEMNVSTLELGDSALYLCASSLAGTSGIYEQYFGPGTRLTVT.

This clonotype was picked up many times. The chain uses TRBV28 and TRBJ1-4; maybe TRBD1 (5 bases). The CDR3 is 14 amino acids. Germline CDR1 reads MDHEN; CDR2 reads SYDVKM. The V and J ends lost 4 bases and 7 bases respectively, with 13 bases between them. CDR3 sequence reads: CASSWGGSREKLFF. The CDR3 bases are TGTGCCAGCAGTTGGGGGGGATCGCGTGAAAAACTGTTTTTT.

The chain combines TRBV9 with TRBJ2-7, with unresolved D. The CDR3 sequence is 13 residues long. Germline V gives CDR1 SGDLS, CDR2 YYNGEE. Trimming removed 0 bases at V and 2 bases at J, with 6 bases between. In DNA, the CDR3 is TGTGCCAGCAGCGTAGGTCCGACCTACGAGCAGTACTTC. Protein: CASSVGPTYEQYF.

The chain recombines TRBV5-1 with TRBJ2-7; D gene ambiguous. CDR3 length: 15 residues. The ends were cut back, 0 bases at V and 0 bases at J, with 10 bases in the middle. Per germline, CDR1 SGHRS and CDR2 YFSETQ. CDR3 bases: TGCGCCAGCAGCTTGGTGACGAGAAGCTCCTACGAGCAGTACTTC. Translating gives CASSLVTRSSYEQYF.

Concerning this clonotype: This likely stems from a read error, as it lies one base from a far larger clone. The rearrangement links TRBV12-3 or TRBV12-4 to TRBJ1-6; D unresolved. The CDR3 extends over 13 amino acids. CDR3: CASSYRSNTETFF. CDR3 nucleotides: TGTGCCAGCAGCTATCGATCGAACACTGAAACTTTCTTT.

The rearrangement joins TRBV10-3 to TRBJ2-2, with 7 bases aligning to TRBD1. V trimming: 3 bases; J trimming: 1 base; junction bases outside the gene matches: 2. This CDR3 has 15 amino acids. Germline V CDR1 and CDR2: ENHRY, SYGVKD. The CDR3 DNA sequence: TGTGCCATCAGTGAAACAGGGGTGAACACCGGGGAGCTGTTTTTT. Residues: CAISETGVNTGELFF.